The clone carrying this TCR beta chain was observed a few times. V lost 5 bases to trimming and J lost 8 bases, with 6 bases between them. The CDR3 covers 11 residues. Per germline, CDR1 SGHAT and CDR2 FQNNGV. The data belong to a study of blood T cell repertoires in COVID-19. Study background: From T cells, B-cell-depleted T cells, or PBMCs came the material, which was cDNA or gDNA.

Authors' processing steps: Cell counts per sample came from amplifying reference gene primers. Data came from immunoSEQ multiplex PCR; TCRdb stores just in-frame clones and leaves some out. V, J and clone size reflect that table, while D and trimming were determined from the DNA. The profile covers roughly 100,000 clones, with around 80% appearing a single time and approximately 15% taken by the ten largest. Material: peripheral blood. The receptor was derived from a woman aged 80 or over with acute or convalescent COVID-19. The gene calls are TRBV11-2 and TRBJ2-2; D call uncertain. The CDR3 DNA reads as TGTGCCAGCAGCCCGGGTGGGGAGCTGTTTTTT. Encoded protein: CASSPGGELFF.